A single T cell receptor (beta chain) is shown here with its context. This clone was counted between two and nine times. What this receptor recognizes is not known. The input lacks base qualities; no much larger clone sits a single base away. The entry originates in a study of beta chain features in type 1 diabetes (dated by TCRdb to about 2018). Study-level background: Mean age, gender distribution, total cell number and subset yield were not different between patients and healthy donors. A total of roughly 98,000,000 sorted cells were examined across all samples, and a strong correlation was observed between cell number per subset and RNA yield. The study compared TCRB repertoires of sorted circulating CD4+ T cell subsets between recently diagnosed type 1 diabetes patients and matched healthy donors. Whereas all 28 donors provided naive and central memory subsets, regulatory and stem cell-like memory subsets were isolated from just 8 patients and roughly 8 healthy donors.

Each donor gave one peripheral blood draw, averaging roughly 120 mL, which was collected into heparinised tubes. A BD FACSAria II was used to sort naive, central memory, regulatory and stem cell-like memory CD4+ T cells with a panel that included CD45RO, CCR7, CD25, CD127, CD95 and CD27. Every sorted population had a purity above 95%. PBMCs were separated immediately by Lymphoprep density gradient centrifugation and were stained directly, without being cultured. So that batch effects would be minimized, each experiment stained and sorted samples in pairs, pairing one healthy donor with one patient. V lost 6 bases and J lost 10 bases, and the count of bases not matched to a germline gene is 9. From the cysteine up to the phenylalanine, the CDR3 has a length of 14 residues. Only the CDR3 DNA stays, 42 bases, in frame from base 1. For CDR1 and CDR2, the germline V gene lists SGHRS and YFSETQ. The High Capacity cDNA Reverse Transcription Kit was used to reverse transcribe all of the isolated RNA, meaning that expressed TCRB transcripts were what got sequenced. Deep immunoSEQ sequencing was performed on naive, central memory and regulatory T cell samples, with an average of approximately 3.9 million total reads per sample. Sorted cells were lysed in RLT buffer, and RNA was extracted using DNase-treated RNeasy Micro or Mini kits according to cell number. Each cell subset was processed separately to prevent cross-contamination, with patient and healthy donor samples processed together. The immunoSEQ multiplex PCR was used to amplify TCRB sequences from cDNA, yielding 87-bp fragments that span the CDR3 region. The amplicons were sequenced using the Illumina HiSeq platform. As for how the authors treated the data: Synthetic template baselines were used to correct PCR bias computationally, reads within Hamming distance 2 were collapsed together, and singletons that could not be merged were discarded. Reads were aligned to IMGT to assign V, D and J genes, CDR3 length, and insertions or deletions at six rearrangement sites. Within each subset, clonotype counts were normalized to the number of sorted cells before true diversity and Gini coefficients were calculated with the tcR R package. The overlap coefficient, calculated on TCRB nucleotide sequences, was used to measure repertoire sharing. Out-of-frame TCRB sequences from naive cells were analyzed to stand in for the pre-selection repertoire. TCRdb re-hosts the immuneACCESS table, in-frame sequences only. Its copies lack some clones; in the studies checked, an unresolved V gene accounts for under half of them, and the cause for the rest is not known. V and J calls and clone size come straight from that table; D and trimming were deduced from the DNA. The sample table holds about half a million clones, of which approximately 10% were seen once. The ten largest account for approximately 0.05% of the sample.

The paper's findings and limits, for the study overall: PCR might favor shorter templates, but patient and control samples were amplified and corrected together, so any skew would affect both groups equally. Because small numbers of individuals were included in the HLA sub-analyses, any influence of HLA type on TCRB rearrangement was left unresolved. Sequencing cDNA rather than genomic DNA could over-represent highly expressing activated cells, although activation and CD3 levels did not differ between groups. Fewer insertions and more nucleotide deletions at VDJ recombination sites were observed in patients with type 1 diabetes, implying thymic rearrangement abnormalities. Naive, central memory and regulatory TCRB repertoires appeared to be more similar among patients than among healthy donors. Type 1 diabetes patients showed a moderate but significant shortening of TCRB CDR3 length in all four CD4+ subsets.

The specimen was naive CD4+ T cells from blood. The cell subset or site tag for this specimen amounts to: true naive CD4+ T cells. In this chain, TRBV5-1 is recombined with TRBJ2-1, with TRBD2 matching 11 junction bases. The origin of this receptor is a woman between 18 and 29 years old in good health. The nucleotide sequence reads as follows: TGCGCCAGCATGGAGACTAGCGGGATTGGAGAGCAGTTCTTC. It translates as CASMETSGIGEQFF.